The clone carrying this TCR beta chain was counted only a few times. This sample stems from a study of blood T cells in healthy people across ages. Germline V lookup: CDR1 MGHRA, CDR2 YSYEKL. The CDR3 runs to 16 residues. V shed 0 bases and J shed 5 bases, with 15 bases lying between them. Primers used in a second PCR of about 6 to 12 cycles were a sample-barcoded 5' primer and a J-beta primer mix. MiXCR, run by TCRdb on the 5' RACE reads, gives a single entry per CDR3 protein. The sample has about a million distinct CDR3 sequences, around 48% seen once. The receptor comes from a man aged 25-45 years in good health. V usage is TRBV4-1 and J usage is TRBJ2-3; weak D call: TRBD1 (6 bases). Sequencing used blood. As DNA, the CDR3 is TGCGCCAGCAGCCAAGAGAAACAGGGCTTCCAAGATACGCAGTATTTT. Its translation: CASSQEKQGFQDTQYF.